Below are 11 T cell receptor beta chains sequenced from a single sample in a study of shared clonotypes between healthy human individuals. The method was immunoSEQ multiplex PCR; TCRdb's version includes in-frame clones alone and lacks a portion of them. The sample gives over a million clones, roughly 96% of which show up once; approximately 1.1% is in the top ten. Sequencing was done on a sample of naive CD4+ T cells sorted from blood. Subset defined: CD45RA+ positively selected. Source of these receptors: a man aged 30-40 years in good health.

CDR3 nucleotide sequence: TGTGCCAGCAGTTTATTTGGGGGGAACTATGGCTACACCTTC. Protein: CASSLFGGNYGYTF. This sequence joins TRBV27 and TRBJ1-2; maybe TRBD1 (5 bases). Germline lookup yields CDR1 MNHEY and CDR2 SMNVEV (reference sequence). This CDR3 region has 14 residues. The germline V and J ends were trimmed by 1 base and 2 bases, with 8 bases remaining between them.

To note about this clone: Other DNA sequences in the sample encode the same CDR3. The V call is TRBV9, the J call TRBJ2-2; D unclear. Germline V gene sequence: CDR1 SGDLS, CDR2 YYNGEE. CDR3 length: 14 residues. The V end was cut by 0 bases, the J end by 0 bases, with 3 bases between. DNA of the CDR3: TGTGCCAGCAGCGTAGACGCGAACACCGGGGAGCTGTTTTTT. This codes for CASSVDANTGELFF.

The V call is TRBV12-5, the J call TRBJ2-4, with TRBD2 as a possible D gene (5 bases). Trimming removed 6 bases at V and 9 bases at J, with 15 bases between. The CDR3 runs 13 residues. The germline CDR1 and CDR2 sequences are LGHNT and FRNRAP. The CDR3 DNA reads as TGTGCTAGTGGGAATTCAATACTAGGCATTCAGTACTTC. Translation: CASGNSILGIQYF.

The chain is built from TRBV28 and TRBJ1-1, with D hard to call. Trimming left V 2 bases short and J 4 bases short, with 14 bases between. Germline V gene data show CDR1 as MDHEN and CDR2 as SYDVKM. This CDR3 region has 15 residues. CDR3 residues: CASSLNRPGGTEAFF. CDR3 bases: TGTGCCAGCAGTTTAAACAGACCTGGCGGCACTGAAGCTTTCTTT.

The V gene is TRBV28, the J gene TRBJ2-7; TRBD2 aligns across 8 bases. CDR3 length: 16 residues. Germline V gives CDR1 MDHEN, CDR2 SYDVKM. J gave up 2 bases and V 1 base, and 7 bases lay outside the gene matches. The CDR3 DNA follows: TGTGCCAGCAGTTTATTCGCTAGCGGGCACCCCTACGAGCAGTACTTC. Translated: CASSLFASGHPYEQYF. The variable domain in full, with the rest retrieved from reference TRBV28 and TRBJ2-7, is DVKVTQSSRYLVKRTGEKVFLECVQDMDHENMFWYRQDPGLGLRLIYFSYDVKMKEKGDIPEGYSVSREKKERFSLILESASTNQTSMYLCASSLFASGHPYEQYFGPGTRLTVT.

The chain employs TRBV27 and TRBJ1-4, with D hard to call. The CDR3 is 14 amino acids. V was pared by 2 bases and J by 10 bases, with 14 bases between. The germline gives CDR1 MNHEY, CDR2 SMNVEV (reference sequence). The CDR3 DNA follows: TGTGCCAGCAGTTTAATCTTTTCCAGTTCAAAACTGTTTTTT. Residues: CASSLIFSSSKLFF.

This chain joins TRBV29-1 and TRBJ2-3, with 10 positions matching TRBD2. The CDR3 length is 15 residues. Germline V gene data show CDR1 as SQVTM and CDR2 as ANQGSEA. V dropped 3 bases and J dropped 5; count of bases not matched to a gene: 8. CDR3 DNA: TGCAGCGTTGAGAGCGGGAGGGCCTCTGAAGATACGCAGTATTTT. Translation gives CSVESGRASEDTQYF.

On this clone: This sample also contains other DNA sequences that code for the same CDR3. The V and J genes are TRBV5-1 and TRBJ2-7, with D possibly TRBD1 on 6 matching bases. The CDR3 consists of 13 residues. Per germline, CDR1 SGHRS and CDR2 YFSETQ. V was pared by 0 bases and J by 2 bases, with 6 bases between. The CDR3 bases are TGCGCCAGCAGCTTGGGGGGGCCCTACGAGCAGTACTTC. Translating gives CASSLGGPYEQYF.

The chain has TRBV11-2 and TRBJ2-5; 8 nucleotides align to TRBD1. This CDR3 region has 15 residues. V was clipped by 1 base and J by 4 bases; unmatched bases: 5. Germline lookup yields CDR1 SGHAT and CDR2 FQNNGV. The CDR3 sequence is CASSLVLTGGETQYF. The CDR3 DNA reads as TGTGCCAGCAGCTTAGTCTTAACAGGGGGAGAGACCCAGTACTTC.

The chain employs TRBV11-2 and TRBJ2-1, with TRBD2 matching 8 bases. The germline V gene has CDR1 SGHAT and CDR2 FQNNGV. V trimming: 1 base; J trimming: 4 bases; junction bases outside the gene matches: 3. The CDR3 has 15 amino acids. The CDR3 reads CASSLVLAVYNEQFF. CDR3 DNA sequence: TGTGCCAGCAGCTTAGTACTAGCGGTATACAATGAGCAGTTCTTC.

The chain is built from TRBV11-3 and TRBJ1-1, with 8 bases identical to TRBD1. CDR1 is SGHNT, CDR2 YENEEA, per germline. Trimming at V came to 3 bases and at J to 0 bases, leaving 3 bases not matched to a gene. The CDR3 loop spans 15 amino acids. Written as DNA, the CDR3 is TGTGCCAGCAGCTTGTCAGGGGGCTTGAACACTGAAGCTTTCTTT. Its translation is CASSLSGGLNTEAFF.